The 15 T cell receptor beta chains below were found in one sample sequenced in a study of blood T cell repertoires in COVID-19. Assay used: immunoSEQ multiplex PCR; TCRdb lists only in-frame clones, some missing. The sample shows 220,000 or so clones, about 79% of them seen only once. The sample taken for sequencing was PBMCs or T cells enriched from blood (not recorded which). These receptors came from a woman aged 55-69 years who had recovered from COVID-19.

The chain has TRBV7-6 and TRBJ1-1; D possibly corresponds to TRBD1 (5 bases). The CDR3 contains 15 residues. Trimming cost V 4 bases and J 3 bases, with 15 bases left between them. The germline gives CDR1 SGHVS, CDR2 FNYEAQ. This CDR3 is CASSSYRGSHTEAFF. The DNA for the CDR3 is TGTGCCAGCAGCTCCTACCGGGGGTCTCACACTGAAGCTTTCTTT. The variable domain in full, with the rest retrieved from reference TRBV7-6 and TRBJ1-1, is GAGVSQSPRYKVTKRGQDVALRCDPISGHVSLYWYRQALGQGPEFLTYFNYEAQQDKSGLPNDRFSAERPEGSISTLTIQRTEQRDSAMYRCASSSYRGSHTEAFFGQGTRLTVV.

The CDR3, as DNA: TGTGCCAGCAGCTTAAATCGGTACGGCTACACCTTC. This encodes CASSLNRYGYTF. The genes are TRBV11-2 and TRBJ1-2; unclear D gene. V was clipped by 2 bases and J by 8 bases, with 9 bases between them. Germline CDR1 is SGHAT and CDR2 is FQNNGV. The CDR3 covers 12 residues.

V usage is TRBV28 and J usage is TRBJ1-5; 7 bases agree with TRBD1. Trimming took 6 bases from V and 7 from J; bases not matched to a gene: 3. The CDR3 sequence is 12 residues long. Germline-derived CDR1 and CDR2 are MDHEN and SYDVKM. CDR3 residues: CASSDRVQPQHF. The CDR3 nucleotides read TGTGCCAGCAGCGACAGGGTCCAGCCCCAGCATTTT.

V is TRBV7-9 and J is TRBJ2-3; 7 bases map to TRBD1. CDR3 size: 15 residues. Germline CDR1 SEHNR, CDR2 FQNEAQ (reference sequence). Trimming cost V 3 bases and J 5 bases; bases outside gene matches: 8. This chain's CDR3 is CASSFTGDAGDTQYF. The CDR3 DNA reads as TGTGCCAGCAGCTTCACAGGGGACGCAGGAGATACGCAGTATTTT.

This sequence joins TRBV2 and TRBJ2-1; TRBD2 matches at 10 bases. The CDR3 has 15 residues. Germline V gene lookup returns CDR1 SNHLY and CDR2 FYNNEI. V gave up 6 bases and J gave up 4 bases; unmatched junction bases: 6. The CDR3 spells CASRPGLAEYNEQFF. The CDR3 DNA is TGTGCCAGCAGGCCCGGACTAGCGGAGTACAATGAGCAGTTCTTC.

The chain combines TRBV7-2 with TRBJ2-4; possibly TRBD1 for D (5 bases). Trimming removed 0 bases at V and 1 base at J, with 7 bases between. This CDR3 comprises 15 residues. CDR1 SGHTA and CDR2 FQGNSA come from the germline V gene. In DNA form, the CDR3 reads TGTGCCAGCAGCTTAGCGCACAGGGCCAAAAACATTCAGTACTTC. It specifies CASSLAHRAKNIQYF.

The chain is built from TRBV19 and TRBJ2-2; D may be TRBD2 (9 bases). CDR1 LNHDA and CDR2 SQIVND come from the germline V gene (reference sequence). With 7 bases removed from V and 4 bases from J, the gap between germline ends came to 19 bases. The CDR3 loop spans 16 amino acids. In DNA form, the CDR3 reads TGTGCCAGTACCCAGGGGGCTAGCGGGACCACCGGGGAGCTGTTTTTT. Encoded protein: CASTQGASGTTGELFF.

The chain has TRBV5-1 and TRBJ1-5; the match to TRBD1 covers 10 bases. V gave up 1 base and J gave up 4 bases; unmatched junction bases: 2. In germline, CDR1 is SGHRS, CDR2 YFSETQ. This CDR3 has 15 amino acids. Here the CDR3 reads CASSLQGQGNQPQHF. For the CDR3, the DNA is TGCGCCAGCAGCTTGCAGGGACAGGGGAATCAGCCCCAGCATTTT.

CDR3 nucleotide sequence: TGTGCCAGCAGCTTGGGCAACTCCTACAATGAGCAGTTCTTC. It codes for CASSLGNSYNEQFF. The chain links TRBV7-6 to TRBJ2-1; D is unclear. Germline assignment: CDR1 SGHVS and CDR2 FNYEAQ. CDR3 length equals 14 residues. Trimming shortened V by 3 bases and J by 0 bases, and 6 bases separated the two germline ends.

This rearrangement joins TRBV7-9 to TRBJ1-4; tentative D call: TRBD1 (5 bases). The CDR3 length is 13 residues. V lost 8 bases to trimming and J lost 5 bases, with 12 bases between them. Germline V lookup: CDR1 SEHNR, CDR2 FQNEAQ (reference sequence). This CDR3 reads CASGASSNEKLFF. DNA for the CDR3: TGTGCCAGCGGGGCATCCTCGAATGAAAAACTGTTTTTT. The full variable domain, rest sourced from reference TRBV7-9 and TRBJ1-4, is DTGVSQNPRHKITKRGQNVTFRCDPISEHNRLYWYRQTLGQGPEFLTYFQNEAQLEKSRLLSDRFSAERPKGSFSTLEIQRTEQGDSAMYLCASGASSNEKLFFGSGTQLSVL.

This chain links TRBV28 with TRBJ1-1; 9 bases match TRBD1. V was clipped by 6 bases and J by 10 bases; unmatched bases: 9. Germline-derived CDR1 and CDR2 are MDHEN and SYDVKM. The CDR3 runs to 13 residues. CDR3 nucleotides: TGTGCCAGCAGCAACAGGGGGCGCGGTTCAGCTTTCTTT. Its translation: CASSNRGRGSAFF. The whole variable domain, remainder taken from reference TRBV28 and TRBJ1-1, is DVKVTQSSRYLVKRTGEKVFLECVQDMDHENMFWYRQDPGLGLRLIYFSYDVKMKEKGDIPEGYSVSREKKERFSLILESASTNQTSMYLCASSNRGRGSAFFGQGTRLTVV.

This chain uses TRBV7-3 with TRBJ1-1, with a possible D match to TRBD1 (5 bases). V lost 5 bases and J 3 bases, leaving 10 bases between the germline ends. The CDR3 covers 13 residues. Germline CDR1 SGHTA, CDR2 FQGTGA. The CDR3 sequence is CASSPTRDTEAFF. The CDR3 coding sequence is TGTGCCAGCAGCCCCACCAGGGACACTGAAGCTTTCTTT.

The rearrangement uses TRBV6-1 and TRBJ2-7; D call uncertain. Trimming removed 3 bases at V and 0 bases at J, with 12 bases between. CDR1 and CDR2 (germline): MNHNS, SASEGT. The CDR3 runs 15 residues. CDR3 DNA sequence: TGTGCCAGCAGTGAGGCCCCTTCGAACTCCTACGAGCAGTACTTC. This translates into CASSEAPSNSYEQYF.

The chain uses TRBV7-6 and TRBJ2-7, with 7 bases identical to TRBD1. The germline V gene has CDR1 SGHVS and CDR2 FNYEAQ. J gave up 2 bases and V 5 bases, and 9 bases lay outside the gene matches. This CDR3 spans 15 amino acids. CDR3 protein: CASSRTNGTAYEQYF. The DNA of the CDR3 is TGTGCCAGCAGCCGGACGAATGGGACAGCCTACGAGCAGTACTTC. Using reference TRBV7-6 and TRBJ2-7 for the parts outside the CDR3, the full variable domain is GAGVSQSPRYKVTKRGQDVALRCDPISGHVSLYWYRQALGQGPEFLTYFNYEAQQDKSGLPNDRFSAERPEGSISTLTIQRTEQRDSAMYRCASSRTNGTAYEQYFGPGTRLTVT.

The chain uses TRBV11-1 and TRBJ1-2; the D is unclear. Trimming removed 10 bases at V and 4 bases at J, with 10 bases between. This CDR3 region has 11 residues. Per the germline V gene, CDR1 is SGHAT and CDR2 is FQDESV (reference sequence). CDR3 loop: CAKEGGYGYTF. The CDR3 DNA sequence: TGTGCCAAGGAGGGCGGCTATGGCTACACCTTC.